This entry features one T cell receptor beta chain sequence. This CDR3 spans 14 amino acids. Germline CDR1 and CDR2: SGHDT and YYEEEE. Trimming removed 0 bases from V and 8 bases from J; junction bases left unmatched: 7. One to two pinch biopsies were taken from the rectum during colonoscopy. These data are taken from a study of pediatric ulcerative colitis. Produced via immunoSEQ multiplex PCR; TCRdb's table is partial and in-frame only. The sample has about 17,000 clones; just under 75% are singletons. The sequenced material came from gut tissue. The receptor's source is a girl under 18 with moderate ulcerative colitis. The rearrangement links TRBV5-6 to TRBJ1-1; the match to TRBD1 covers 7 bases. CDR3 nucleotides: TGTGCCAGCAGCTTGGTCCCGACAGGGTCAGAAGCTTTCTTT. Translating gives CASSLVPTGSEAFF. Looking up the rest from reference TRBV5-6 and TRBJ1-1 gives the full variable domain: DAGVTQSPTHLIKTRGQQVTLRCSPKSGHDTVSWYQQALGQGPQFIFQYYEEEERQRGNFPDRFSGHQFPNYSSELNVNALLLGDSALYLCASSLVPTGSEAFFGQGTRLTVV.